One sample yielded the 5 T cell receptor beta chains listed below, sequenced in a study of CD8+CD57+ T cells in acquired aplastic anemia. Genomic DNA served as template for TCR beta VDJ and CDR3 profiling. TCRdb itself ran the reads through MiXCR, one entry per CDR3 protein. Here the sample spans 270,000 or so distinct CDR3 sequences, 65% to 90% being singletons. Selection for sequencing was limited to patients who had shown CD8+CD57+ cell expansion by flow cytometry. The sample comprised sorted CD4+, CD8+, or CD8+CD57+ T cells (not recorded which) from PBMCs. Receptors originate from a human donor with aplastic anemia.

As concerns this clonotype: The CDR3 end shows no conserved phenylalanine or tryptophan, and so a read error is likely. The limits of the CDR3 on the DNA are not certain, so only TCRdb's listed CDR3 is given. Here the CDR3 reads CASSIERSGGKFE. The chain has TRBV7-9 and TRBJ2-1; the D call TRBD2 from the table was never checked on the DNA. The CDR3 is 13 residues long, ends included. From germline, CDR1 is SEHNR and CDR2 FQNEAQ (reference sequence).

This chain links TRBV7-9 with TRBJ2-3, with D perhaps given as TRBD1 or TRBD2 (5 bases each). CDR1 and CDR2 (germline): SEHNR, FQNEAQ (reference sequence). CDR3 length: 13 residues. V was cut by 8 bases and J by 0 bases, with 9 bases left in between. CDR3 sequence reads: CASGDESTDTQYF. CDR3 bases: TGTGCCAGCGGGGACGAAAGCACAGATACGCAGTATTTT.

This clonotype was picked up a small number of times. Its ends do not fully match the called genes, so a read error is possible. The chain uses TRBV9 and TRBJ2-3; D unclear. The CDR3 runs to 14 residues. Germline V gene data show CDR1 as SGDLS and CDR2 as YYNGEE. CDR3 in DNA: TGTGCCAGCGGCGTAGCTGGGAACATTCAGTACTTGGATTTT. Amino acids: CASGVAGNIQYLDF.

The chain carries TRBV7-9 and TRBJ2-3; D is possibly TRBD1 or TRBD2 (6 bases each). In germline, CDR1 is SEHNR, CDR2 FQNEAQ (reference sequence). This CDR3 spans 14 amino acids. The germline V and J ends were trimmed by 1 base and 4 bases, with 9 bases remaining between them. The CDR3 DNA reads TGTGCCAGCAGCTTAGACAGGGACTCAGATACGCAGTATTTT. This encodes CASSLDRDSDTQYF.

The CDR3 loop reads CASKPDGGGYGYTF. The CDR3 DNA follows: TGTGCCAGCAAGCCTGACGGAGGGGGCTATGGCTACACCTTC. The chain combines TRBV6-1 with TRBJ1-2, with a tentative D call TRBD1 (6 bases). Germline values: CDR1 MNHNS, CDR2 SASEGT. This CDR3 is built from 14 residues. V was clipped by 7 bases and J by 4 bases, with 16 bases between them.